This is a list of T cell receptor delta chains from one sample in a study of gamma-delta chains in newborns, infants, children. TCRdb re-called clones from the reads via CATT. Of 10,000 or so delta-chain clones in the sample, approximately 22% were seen once. The sequencing sample was made of blood. These receptors originate from a child who was a newborn, infant or young child, either healthy, febrile or measles-vaccinated (not recorded which). Each CDR3 is given with its conserved first and last residue. Each record gives: V gene, CDR3 protein.

V gene: TRDV2; CDR3 protein: CACDPLLTGGKYTDKLIF
V gene: TRDV2; CDR3 protein: CACDTLRKSTGGPYTDKLIF
V gene: TRDV2; CDR3 protein: CACDTAMGDTRASWDTRQMFF
V gene: TRDV2; CDR3 protein: CACDTVGTGGLLYTGKLIF
V gene: TRDV2; CDR3 protein: CACDKLLADKLIF
V gene: TRDV2; CDR3 protein: CACDTLRGGLGTDKLIF
V gene: TRDV2; CDR3 protein: CACDPLPRSGGWLIF
V gene: TRDV2; CDR3 protein: CACDTMERPVLGDMESHTDKLIF
V gene: TRDV2; CDR3 protein: CACDTVGDTVGKLIF
V gene: TRDV2; CDR3 protein: CACDQMAFLLPSGDYTDKLIF
V gene: TRDV2; CDR3 protein: CACDTSGLGATALTAQLFF
V gene: TRDV2; CDR3 protein: CACELLGGQYTDKLIF
V gene: TRDV1; CDR3 protein: CAIVPTGAVGVKYTDKPIF
V gene: TRDV2; CDR3 protein: CACDTLGDTTDKLIF
V gene: TRDV2; CDR3 protein: CACDNFGASSPPWEIIYTDKLIF
V gene: TRDV1; CDR3 protein: CALGVSSPGVWCGADKLIF
V gene: TRDV2; CDR3 protein: CACDTPPTGDLSSWATRQMFF
V gene: TRDV2; CDR3 protein: CACDTTVISWDTRQMFF
V gene: TRDV1; CDR3 protein: CALGELNAPPRVLGTYTDKLIF
V gene: TRDV2; CDR3 protein: CACDLLGDRTDKLIF
V gene: TRDV2; CDR3 protein: CACDSTTGGANSWDTRQMFF
V gene: TRDV2; CDR3 protein: CACDTVGESGTGGYRDYSWDTRQMFF
V gene: TRDV2; CDR3 protein: CACDTILLGAMYTDKLIF
V gene: TRDV2; CDR3 protein: CACDTVGLGAPALETDKLIF